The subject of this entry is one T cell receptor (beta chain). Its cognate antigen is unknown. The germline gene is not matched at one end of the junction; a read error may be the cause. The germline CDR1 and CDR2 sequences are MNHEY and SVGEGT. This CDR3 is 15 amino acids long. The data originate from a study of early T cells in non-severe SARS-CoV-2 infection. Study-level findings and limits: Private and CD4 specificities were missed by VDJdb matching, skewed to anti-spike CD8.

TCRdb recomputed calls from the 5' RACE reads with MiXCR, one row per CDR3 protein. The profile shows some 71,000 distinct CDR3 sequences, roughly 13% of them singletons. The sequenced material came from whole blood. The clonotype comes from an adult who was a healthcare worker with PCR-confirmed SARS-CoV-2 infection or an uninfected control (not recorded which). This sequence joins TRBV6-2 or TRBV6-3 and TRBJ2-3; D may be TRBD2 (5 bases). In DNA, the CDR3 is TGTACCAGCACAAGATACACGGGGAACGCAGATACGCAGTATTTT. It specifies CTSTRYTGNADTQYF.